The present T cell receptor (beta chain) was sequenced within a study of T-cell reconstitution after alpha-beta-depleted transplantation in children. General study points: Diversity and T-cell counts at one year after transplant derived mostly from new T cells.

Unique molecular identifiers were built into the TCRbeta library. MiXCR was run by TCRdb on the PCR reads, yielding one entry per CDR3 protein. The data contain about 200,000 distinct CDR3 sequences, approximately 8.4% of them singletons. V lost 4 bases to trimming and J lost 5 bases; unmatched junction nucleotides: 6. In germline, CDR1 is LGHNA, CDR2 YNFKEQ. The CDR3 is made up of 15 amino acids. This clonotype was seen a handful of times. Its specificity is not known. The sequenced sample was PBMCs, mostly from graft donor cells, obtained 360 days after TCRalphabeta/CD19-depleted stem cell transplant. The TCR originated in a male patient aged 2-15 years who had a stem cell transplant for acute myeloid leukemia, so the T cells may come from the graft donor. The J gene is TRBJ2-3, the V gene TRBV4-2, with TRBD2 identical over 10 bases. In DNA form, the CDR3 reads TGTGCCAGCAGCCCTCTAGCGGGAGCGATAGATACGCAGTATTTT. This codes for CASSPLAGAIDTQYF.